The 29 T cell receptor beta chains reported below all come from one sample, sequenced in a study of blood T cell repertoires in COVID-19. The method was immunoSEQ multiplex PCR; TCRdb's version includes in-frame clones alone and lacks a portion of them. The sample holds 100,000 or so clones; 88% are singletons and the top ten take around 6.9%. The material sequenced was peripheral blood. The source of these receptors is a woman aged 55-75 years with acute or convalescent COVID-19.

The chain carries TRBV5-1 and TRBJ2-1; tentative D call: TRBD2 (5 bases). This CDR3 spans 14 amino acids. Trimming took off 8 bases at V and 0 bases at J, with 12 bases between the two ends. The germline CDR1 and CDR2 sequences are SGHRS and YFSETQ. CDR3 sequence: CASAGPSSYNEQFF. The CDR3 DNA follows: TGCGCCAGTGCGGGCCCGAGCTCCTACAATGAGCAGTTCTTC.

The chain couples TRBV27 to TRBJ2-2, with D maybe TRBD1 (6 bases). V gave up 7 bases and J gave up 4 bases, with 16 bases separating them. The CDR3 loop spans 15 amino acids. The V gene's germline CDR1 is MNHEY and CDR2 SMNVEV (reference sequence). The CDR3 reads CASKLQGVITGELFF. The CDR3, as DNA: TGTGCCAGCAAGCTACAGGGAGTTATCACCGGGGAGCTGTTTTTT.

J is TRBJ2-1 and V is TRBV9, with TRBD2 as a possible D gene (5 bases). The CDR3 length is 15 residues. Deletions cut 2 bases from V and 0 bases from J, with 9 bases between. Germline V gene data show CDR1 as SGDLS and CDR2 as YYNGEE. The CDR3 coding sequence is TGTGCCAGCAGCGTTAGGACTGTCTCCTACAATGAGCAGTTCTTC. Translation: CASSVRTVSYNEQFF.

The chain recombines TRBV9 with TRBJ2-7; 8 nucleotides agree with TRBD1. The germline gives CDR1 SGDLS, CDR2 YYNGEE. V gave up 0 bases and J gave up 3 bases; unmatched junction bases: 8. This CDR3 has 16 residues. The CDR3 protein is CASSVEGMGQVYEQYF. The CDR3 DNA follows: TGTGCCAGCAGCGTAGAGGGGATGGGACAGGTCTACGAGCAGTACTTC.

This chain joins TRBV6-5 and TRBJ1-5, with 9 nucleotides matching TRBD1. The CDR3 has 15 residues. V lost 6 bases to trimming and J lost 3 bases; unmatched junction nucleotides: 6. The V gene's germline CDR1 is MNHEY and CDR2 SVGAGI. CDR3 sequence reads: CASSTGTGYNQPQHF. The CDR3 DNA reads TGTGCCAGCAGCACGGGGACAGGGTACAATCAGCCCCAGCATTTT.

The CDR3 DNA reads TGTGCCAGCAGCCAAGACCCTGGCGGGCTCAACACCATATATTTT. This gives the protein CASSQDPGGLNTIYF. This chain connects TRBV3-1 (or the pseudogene TRBV3-2) to TRBJ1-3; D unresolved. The CDR3 sequence is 15 residues long. The ends were cut back, 0 bases at V and 7 bases at J, with 13 bases in the middle. CDR1 and CDR2 (germline): LGHDT, YNNKEL (reference sequence).

In DNA, the CDR3 is TGCGCCAGCAGCCAGGCCCGGCAGGGGCTCTACGAGCAGTACTTC. Amino acids: CASSQARQGLYEQYF. This chain joins TRBV4-1 and TRBJ2-7; D might be TRBD1 (6 bases). Germline CDR1 reads MGHRA; CDR2 reads YSYEKL. V was shortened by 3 bases and J by 3 bases, with 15 bases between the two germline ends. The CDR3 loop spans 15 amino acids.

The chain couples TRBV28 to TRBJ1-1; 10 bases fit TRBD1. The length of the CDR3 is 17 residues. Trimming took 4 bases from V and 4 from J; bases not matched to a gene: 12. The germline gives CDR1 MDHEN, CDR2 SYDVKM. CDR3 nucleotides: TGTGCCAGCAGTTACCCAGGGACAGGGGAGCTCAGCACTGAAGCTTTCTTT. It encodes CASSYPGTGELSTEAFF.

This sequence joins TRBV10-2 and TRBJ2-5, with TRBD2 as a possible D gene (5 bases). The CDR3 sequence is 16 residues long. Looked up from germline, CDR1 is WSHSY and CDR2 is SAAADI. The V gene lost 7 bases and the J gene lost 3 bases, with 21 bases spanning the gap. The CDR3: CASKSLSGRHKETQYF. The CDR3 nucleotides are TGCGCCAGCAAATCCCTCAGCGGCCGGCACAAAGAGACCCAGTACTTC.

The chain recombines TRBV28 with TRBJ1-2; TRBD1 might be the D (6 bases). V shed 7 bases and J shed 8 bases, with 17 bases lying between them. The CDR3 consists of 13 residues. Germline V gives CDR1 MDHEN, CDR2 SYDVKM. CDR3 sequence (DNA): TGTGCCAGCACCGAACAGGGTATTCAAGGCTACACCTTC. It is translated as CASTEQGIQGYTF.

The chain has TRBV29-1 and TRBJ2-3; the D gene is possibly TRBD2 (7 bases). V dropped 6 bases and J dropped 3 bases, with 10 bases sitting between them. Germline V gene sequence: CDR1 SQVTM, CDR2 ANQGSEA. The CDR3 covers 12 residues. The CDR3 spells CSVGRGTDTQYF. CDR3 DNA: TGCAGCGTGGGGAGGGGGACAGATACGCAGTATTTT.

The chain is built from TRBV6-5 and TRBJ1-2; D possibly corresponds to TRBD1 (5 bases). The CDR3 totals 13 residues. V lost 5 bases and J 2 bases, leaving 9 bases between the germline ends. From germline, CDR1 is MNHEY and CDR2 SVGAGI. The CDR3 DNA reads TGTGCCAGCAGTCTGACAGCCAACTATGGCTACACCTTC. This translates into CASSLTANYGYTF.

The chain recombines TRBV6-5 with TRBJ2-7; the D gene is possibly TRBD1 (6 bases). Germline CDR1 MNHEY, CDR2 SVGAGI. The CDR3 covers 12 residues. With 4 bases removed from V and 3 bases from J, the gap between germline ends came to 7 bases. CDR3 sequence: CASSSDSYEQYF. Here the CDR3 DNA reads TGTGCCAGCAGTTCGGACAGCTACGAGCAGTACTTC.

This sequence joins TRBV28 and TRBJ1-1; a weak D match, TRBD1 (5 bases). Germline V gene data show CDR1 as MDHEN and CDR2 as SYDVKM. This CDR3 is 16 amino acids long. V was clipped by 7 bases and J by 0 bases, with 18 bases between them. As DNA, the CDR3 is TGTGCCAGCATGCGGGGGGGAATGGCGGTGAACACTGAAGCTTTCTTT. This translates into CASMRGGMAVNTEAFF.

The genes are TRBV24-1 and TRBJ2-1; D is ambiguous. The germline gives CDR1 KGHDR, CDR2 SFDVKD. Trimming left V 5 bases short and J 7 bases short, with 17 bases between. This CDR3 is built from 15 residues. The CDR3 sequence is CATSVTAHTNNEQFF. The CDR3 region has the DNA TGTGCCACCAGTGTTACCGCCCATACTAATAATGAGCAGTTCTTC.

The V and J genes are TRBV7-9 and TRBJ1-1, with 8 bases identical to TRBD1. J was trimmed by 10 bases and V by 4 bases; bases with no gene match: 17. The CDR3 has 16 amino acids. CDR1 is SEHNR, CDR2 FQNEAQ, per germline (reference sequence). The CDR3 DNA follows: TGTGCCAGCAGCTGGGGGACAGGTGGTATGAACGCGCGAGCTTTCTTT. Protein product: CASSWGTGGMNARAFF.

V is TRBV3-1 (or the pseudogene TRBV3-2) and J is TRBJ1-4, with D maybe TRBD1 (6 bases). CDR1 and CDR2 from the germline V gene are LGHDT and YNNKEL (reference sequence). V was clipped by 0 bases and J by 8 bases, with 16 bases between them. The CDR3 contains 16 residues. The CDR3 DNA sequence: TGTGCCAGCAGCCAAGATGGTGGGGGGGCGGGCGAAAAACTGTTTTTT. Translation gives CASSQDGGGAGEKLFF.

V is TRBV10-1 and J is TRBJ2-3; D might be TRBD2 (5 bases). CDR3 length equals 14 residues. V was clipped by 3 bases and J by 4 bases, with 11 bases between them. Germline loops: CDR1 WNHNN, CDR2 SYGVQD (reference sequence). The CDR3 region is CASSDRGEADTQYF. In DNA form, the CDR3 reads TGCGCCAGCAGTGATCGGGGAGAGGCAGATACGCAGTATTTT.

The chain links TRBV6-1 to TRBJ1-4; no firm D call. CDR3 length equals 16 residues. V was cut by 2 bases and J by 6 bases, with 16 bases left in between. Germline lookup yields CDR1 MNHNS and CDR2 SASEGT. This CDR3 reads CASSERWPLRHEKLFF. DNA of the CDR3: TGTGCCAGCAGTGAAAGGTGGCCCTTGAGGCATGAAAAACTGTTTTTT.

This rearrangement joins TRBV5-1 to TRBJ1-5, with 9 bases that match TRBD1. This CDR3 comprises 15 residues. V shed 4 bases, J shed 2 bases, and the junction held 4 bases outside the gene matches. Germline values: CDR1 SGHRS, CDR2 YFSETQ. The CDR3 bases are TGCGCCAGCAGCCCGGGACAGGGTGGCAATCAGCCCCAGCATTTT. The encoded protein is CASSPGQGGNQPQHF.

This rearrangement joins TRBV19 to TRBJ2-7; 9 bases line up with TRBD1. CDR1 is LNHDA and CDR2 is SQIVND in the germline V gene (reference sequence). The J segment lost 0 bases and the V segment lost 4 bases, leaving 4 bases of the junction unmatched. CDR3 length equals 15 residues. The CDR3 DNA reads as TGTGCCAGTAGTAGGGGGACAGGGAGCTCCTACGAGCAGTACTTC. Residues: CASSRGTGSSYEQYF.

The V gene is TRBV11-3, the J gene TRBJ2-1; D is perhaps TRBD2 (8 bases). Trimming shortened V by 5 bases and J by 4 bases, and 27 bases separated the two germline ends. The CDR3 runs 19 residues. Germline CDR1 is SGHNT and CDR2 is YENEEA. The CDR3 DNA follows: TGTGCCAGCAGCCAAAGGGGGCCGGGGGCTAGCGGGCCTTACAATGAGCAGTTCTTC. Amino acid sequence: CASSQRGPGASGPYNEQFF.

The chain has TRBV30 and TRBJ2-1; 9 bases match TRBD2. The germline CDR1 and CDR2 sequences are GTSNPN and SVGIG (reference sequence). CDR3 length: 13 residues. Trimming removed 2 bases from V and 8 bases from J; junction bases left unmatched: 4. CDR3 in amino acids: CAWSPLAGYEQFF. The DNA for the CDR3 is TGTGCCTGGAGTCCTCTAGCGGGATATGAGCAGTTCTTC.

The chain combines TRBV28 with TRBJ1-5; the D gene is possibly TRBD1 (6 bases). Trimming cost V 6 bases and J 7 bases, with 19 bases left between them. The V gene's germline CDR1 is MDHEN and CDR2 SYDVKM. The CDR3 is 15 amino acids. As DNA, the CDR3 is TGTGCCAGCAGCCCCATCCTCGGCGGGGGCCAGCCCCAGCATTTT. Protein product: CASSPILGGGQPQHF.

This clone was observed many times. The V call is TRBV20-1, the J call TRBJ1-5; D might be TRBD1 (6 bases). Trimming cost V 6 bases and J 7 bases, with 7 bases left between them. Germline V gives CDR1 DFQATT, CDR2 SNEGSKA (reference sequence). This CDR3 comprises 10 residues. DNA of the CDR3: TGCAGTGCAGGGGGACAGCCCCAGCATTTT. Residues: CSAGGQPQHF.

The chain employs TRBV5-4 and TRBJ1-6; 10 bases are a match to TRBD1. The CDR3 spans 15 residues. CDR1 and CDR2 from the germline V gene are SGHNT and YYREEE (reference sequence). Losses at the gene ends were 3 bases for V and 6 bases for J; bases not matched to a gene: 3. CDR3 DNA sequence: TGTGCCAGCAGCTCGGGACAGGGGTTTAATTCACCCCTCCACTTT. It yields the protein CASSSGQGFNSPLHF.

This chain connects TRBV3-1 (or the pseudogene TRBV3-2) to TRBJ1-1; D remains unclear. The V gene's germline CDR1 is LGHDT and CDR2 YNNKEL (reference sequence). The ends were cut back, 0 bases at V and 1 base at J, with 3 bases in the middle. The CDR3 length is 13 residues. CDR3 region: CASSQDKNTEAFF. The CDR3 region has the DNA TGTGCCAGCAGCCAAGACAAGAACACTGAAGCTTTCTTT.

The rearrangement uses TRBV5-4 and TRBJ1-1; tentative D call: TRBD1 (6 bases). The CDR3 totals 14 residues. V was clipped by 4 bases and J by 1 base, with 11 bases between them. Germline assignment: CDR1 SGHNT and CDR2 YYREEE (reference sequence). The CDR3 sequence: CASSLRQANTEAFF. For the CDR3, the DNA is TGTGCCAGCAGCCTTAGACAGGCGAACACTGAAGCTTTCTTT.

The genes are TRBV5-1 and TRBJ2-2; D remains ambiguous. Per germline, CDR1 SGHRS and CDR2 YFSETQ. This CDR3 has 13 amino acids. Trimming removed 1 base from V and 5 bases from J, with 6 bases in between. CDR3 region: CASSLTETGELFF. CDR3 coding DNA: TGCGCCAGCAGCTTGACAGAAACCGGGGAGCTGTTTTTT.